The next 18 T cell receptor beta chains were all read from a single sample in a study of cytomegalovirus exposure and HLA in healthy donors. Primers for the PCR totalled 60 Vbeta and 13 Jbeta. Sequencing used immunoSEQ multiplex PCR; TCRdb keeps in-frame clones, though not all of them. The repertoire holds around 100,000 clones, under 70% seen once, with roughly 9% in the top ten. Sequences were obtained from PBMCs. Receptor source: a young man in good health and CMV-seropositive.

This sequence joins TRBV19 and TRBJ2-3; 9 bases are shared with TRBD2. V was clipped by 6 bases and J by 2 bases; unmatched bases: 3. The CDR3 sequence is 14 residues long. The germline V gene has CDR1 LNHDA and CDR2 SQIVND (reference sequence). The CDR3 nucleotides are TGTGCCAGTAGCCCTAGCGGGGTCACAGATACGCAGTATTTT. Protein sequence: CASSPSGVTDTQYF.

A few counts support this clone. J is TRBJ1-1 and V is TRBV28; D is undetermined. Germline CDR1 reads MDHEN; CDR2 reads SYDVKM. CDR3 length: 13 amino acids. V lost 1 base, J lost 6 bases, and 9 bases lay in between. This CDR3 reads CASSLSSPPEAFF. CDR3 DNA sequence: TGTGCCAGCAGTTTATCAAGCCCCCCTGAAGCTTTCTTT.

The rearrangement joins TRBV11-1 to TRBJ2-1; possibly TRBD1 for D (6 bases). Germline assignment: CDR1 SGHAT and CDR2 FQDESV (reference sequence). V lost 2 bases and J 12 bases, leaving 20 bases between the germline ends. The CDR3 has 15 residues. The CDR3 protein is CASSLNPGTRAGQFF. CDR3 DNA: TGTGCCAGCAGCTTAAACCCCGGGACAAGGGCTGGGCAGTTCTTC.

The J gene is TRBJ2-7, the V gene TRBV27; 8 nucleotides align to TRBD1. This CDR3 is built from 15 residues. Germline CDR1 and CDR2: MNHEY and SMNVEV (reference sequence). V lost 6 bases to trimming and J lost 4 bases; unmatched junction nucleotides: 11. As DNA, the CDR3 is TGTGCCAGCAGGATTAGGACAGGGTGGGGATACGAGCAGTACTTC. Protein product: CASRIRTGWGYEQYF.

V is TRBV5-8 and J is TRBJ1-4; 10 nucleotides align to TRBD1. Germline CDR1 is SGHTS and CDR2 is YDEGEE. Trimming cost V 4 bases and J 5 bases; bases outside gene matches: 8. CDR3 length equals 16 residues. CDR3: CASSHAGTGVNEKLFF. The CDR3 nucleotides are TGTGCCAGCAGCCACGCCGGGACAGGGGTAAATGAAAAACTGTTTTTT.

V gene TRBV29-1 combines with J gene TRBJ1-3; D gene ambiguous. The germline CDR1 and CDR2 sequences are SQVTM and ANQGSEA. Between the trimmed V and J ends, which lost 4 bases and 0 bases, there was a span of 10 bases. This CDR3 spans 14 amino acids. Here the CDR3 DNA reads TGCAGCGTTGTTCCACTAAGCTCTGGAAACACCATATATTTT. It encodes CSVVPLSSGNTIYF.

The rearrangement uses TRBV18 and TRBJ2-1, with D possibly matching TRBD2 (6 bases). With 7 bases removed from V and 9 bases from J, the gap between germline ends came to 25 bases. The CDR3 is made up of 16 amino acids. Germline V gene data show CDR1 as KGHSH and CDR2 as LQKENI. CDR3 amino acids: CASLGGSGLARTEQFF. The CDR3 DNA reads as TGTGCCAGCTTGGGGGGTTCGGGGCTAGCGCGAACTGAGCAGTTCTTC.

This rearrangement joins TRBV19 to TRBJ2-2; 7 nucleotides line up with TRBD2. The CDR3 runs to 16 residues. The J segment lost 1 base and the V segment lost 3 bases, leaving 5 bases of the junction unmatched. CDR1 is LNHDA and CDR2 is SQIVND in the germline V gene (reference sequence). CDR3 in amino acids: CASSIGLGRNTGELFF. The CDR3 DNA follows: TGTGCCAGTAGTATCGGACTAGGCCGGAACACCGGGGAGCTGTTTTTT.

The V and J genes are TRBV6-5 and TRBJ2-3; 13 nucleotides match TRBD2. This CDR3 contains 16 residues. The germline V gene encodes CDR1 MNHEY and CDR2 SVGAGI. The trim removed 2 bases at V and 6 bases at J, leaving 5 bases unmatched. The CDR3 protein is CASSYRGTSGADTQYF. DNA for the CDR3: TGTGCCAGCAGTTACCGAGGGACTAGCGGGGCGGATACGCAGTATTTT.

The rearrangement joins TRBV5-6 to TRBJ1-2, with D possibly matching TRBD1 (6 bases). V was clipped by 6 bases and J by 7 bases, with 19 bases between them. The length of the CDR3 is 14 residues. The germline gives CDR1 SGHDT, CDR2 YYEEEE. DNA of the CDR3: TGTGCCAGCATCCCTCGGAGCAGGGGCGGTGGCTACACCTTC. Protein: CASIPRSRGGGYTF.

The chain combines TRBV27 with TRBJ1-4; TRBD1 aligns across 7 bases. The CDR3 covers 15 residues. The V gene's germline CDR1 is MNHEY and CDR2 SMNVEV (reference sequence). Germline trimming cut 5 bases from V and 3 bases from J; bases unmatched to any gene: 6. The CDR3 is CASSDRDQANEKLFF. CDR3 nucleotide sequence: TGTGCCAGCAGTGACAGGGATCAAGCTAATGAAAAACTGTTTTTT.

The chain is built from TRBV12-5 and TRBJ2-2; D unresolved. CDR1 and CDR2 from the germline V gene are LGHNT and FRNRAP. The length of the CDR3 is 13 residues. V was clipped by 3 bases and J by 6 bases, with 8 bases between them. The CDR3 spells CASGFYNAGELFF. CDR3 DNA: TGTGCTAGTGGTTTTTACAACGCCGGGGAGCTGTTTTTT. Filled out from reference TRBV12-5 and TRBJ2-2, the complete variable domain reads DARVTQTPRHKVTEMGQEVTMRCQPILGHNTVFWYRQTMMQGLELLAYFRNRAPLDDSGMPKDRFSAEMPDATLATLKIQPSEPRDSAVYFCASGFYNAGELFFGEGSRLTVL.

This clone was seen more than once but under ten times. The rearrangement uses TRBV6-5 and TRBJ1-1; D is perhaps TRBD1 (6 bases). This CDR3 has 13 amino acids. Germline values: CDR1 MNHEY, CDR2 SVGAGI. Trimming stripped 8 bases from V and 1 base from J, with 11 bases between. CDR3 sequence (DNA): TGTGCCAGCGGTGAGACAGGGAACACTGAAGCTTTCTTT. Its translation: CASGETGNTEAFF.

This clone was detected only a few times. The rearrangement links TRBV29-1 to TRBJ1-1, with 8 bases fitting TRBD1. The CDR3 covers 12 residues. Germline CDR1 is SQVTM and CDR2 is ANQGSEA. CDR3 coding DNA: TGCAGGGCCGAGACAGGGGACACTGAAGCTTTCTTT. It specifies CRAETGDTEAFF.

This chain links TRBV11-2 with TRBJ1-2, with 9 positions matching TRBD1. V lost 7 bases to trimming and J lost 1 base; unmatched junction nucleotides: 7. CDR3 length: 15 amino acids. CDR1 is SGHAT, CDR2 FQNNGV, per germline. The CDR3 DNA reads TGTGCCAGCACCACACAGGGGGCCTTTAACTATGGCTACACCTTC. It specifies CASTTQGAFNYGYTF.

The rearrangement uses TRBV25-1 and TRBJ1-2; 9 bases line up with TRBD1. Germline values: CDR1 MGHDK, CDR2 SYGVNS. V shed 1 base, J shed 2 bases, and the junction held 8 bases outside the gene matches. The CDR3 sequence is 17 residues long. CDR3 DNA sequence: TGTGCCAGCAGTGAATCGGGGAGACAGGGGGGGAACTATGGCTACACCTTC. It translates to CASSESGRQGGNYGYTF.

CDR3 in amino acids: CAWSTGTGLITEAFF. The CDR3 DNA reads as TGTGCCTGGAGTACCGGGACAGGGCTGATCACTGAAGCTTTCTTT. V usage is TRBV30 and J usage is TRBJ1-1; 9 positions match TRBD1. J was trimmed by 4 bases and V by 2 bases; bases with no gene match: 8. CDR1 GTSNPN and CDR2 SVGIG come from the germline V gene (reference sequence). This CDR3 comprises 15 residues.

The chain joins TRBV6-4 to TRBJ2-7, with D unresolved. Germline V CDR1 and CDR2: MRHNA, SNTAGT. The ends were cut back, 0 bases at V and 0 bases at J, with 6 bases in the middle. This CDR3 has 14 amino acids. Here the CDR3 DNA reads TGTGCCAGCAGTGACTCTCCTAGCTCCTACGAGCAGTACGTC. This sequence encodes CASSDSPSSYEQYV.